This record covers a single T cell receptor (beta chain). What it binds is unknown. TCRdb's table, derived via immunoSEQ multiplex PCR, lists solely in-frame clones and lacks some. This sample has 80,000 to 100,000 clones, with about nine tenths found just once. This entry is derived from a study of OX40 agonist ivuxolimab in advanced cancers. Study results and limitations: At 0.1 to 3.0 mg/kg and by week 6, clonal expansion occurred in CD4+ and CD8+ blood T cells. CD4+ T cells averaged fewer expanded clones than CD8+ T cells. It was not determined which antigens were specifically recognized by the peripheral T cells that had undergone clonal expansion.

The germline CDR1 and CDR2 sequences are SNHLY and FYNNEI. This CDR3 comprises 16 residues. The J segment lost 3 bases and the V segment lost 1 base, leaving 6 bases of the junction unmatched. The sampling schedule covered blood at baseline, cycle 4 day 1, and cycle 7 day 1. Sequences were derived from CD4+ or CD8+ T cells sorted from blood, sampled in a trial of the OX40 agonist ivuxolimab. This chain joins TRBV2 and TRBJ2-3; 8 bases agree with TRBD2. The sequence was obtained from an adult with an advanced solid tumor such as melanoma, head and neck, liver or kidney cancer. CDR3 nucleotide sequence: TGTGCCAGCAGTGAAGGGGAGCGGGAGAGGACAGATACGCAGTATTTT. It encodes CASSEGERERTDTQYF.